This T cell receptor beta chain was sequenced during a study of a mutant IDH1 vaccine in newly diagnosed glioma (dated by TCRdb to 2020 to 2022). Looking at the study overall: In the chemotherapy-containing groups, vaccination started alongside temozolomide cycles, whereas in patients who had radiotherapy alone it started 4-6 weeks after radiotherapy. Before enrollment, most patients had been given radiochemotherapy with temozolomide as standard therapy, while the rest had received either radiotherapy alone or temozolomide alone. The week-35 safety follow-up took place at visit V12, and the week-47 end of study took place at visit V13. Of the 30 to 35 treated patients, approximately 62% were male and about 40% were female, and a mean age of around 40 years was recorded. For exploratory analyses, around 26 treated patients had longitudinal TCRB deep sequencing done wherever samples were available. Peripheral blood was drawn at six visits: V03 (baseline), V05, V07, V10, V12 and V13. Overall study results and their limits: Availability determined which PBMC samples were chosen for TCRB deep sequencing. The authors stated that sample limitations prevented analyses of patient blood samples from being reproduced. Across multiple MHC alleles, vaccine-induced immune responses were seen in more than 80% of patients. Changes in the top peripheral T cell clonotypes picked up by TCRB sequencing did not appear to be linked to pseudoprogression.

CDR1 and CDR2, looked up from the germline V gene (reference sequence), are LNHDA and SQIVND. V loses 2 bases of germline sequence and J loses 2 bases, and the interval between the two ends is 7 bases. There are 13 amino acids in the CDR3, from cysteine to phenylalanine inclusive. Only the CDR3 DNA stays, 39 bases, in frame from base 1. The time point label corresponds to: week 47, end of study. Every vaccine dose consisted of 300 ug of a 20-mer mutant IDH1 peptide in Montanide, administered subcutaneously together with topical imiquimod. Across visits V03 through V10, patients got a total of eight vaccinations, given in weeks 1, 3, 5, 7, 11, 15, 19 and 23. All donors had newly diagnosed IDH1-mutant astrocytomas of WHO grade 3 or 4 that showed loss of nuclear ATRX. The samples were drawn from NOA16, a multicentre, single-arm, open-label phase I trial in Germany that tested a mutant IDH1 peptide vaccine in humans for the first time. Genomic DNA for TCRB sequencing was extracted from EDTA blood using the DNeasy Blood and Tissue Kit.

Libraries came from the immunoSEQ multiplex PCR assay. The hsTCRB Kit was used according to the manufacturer's protocol to amplify rearranged TCR beta chain sequences. TCRB libraries were sequenced on an Illumina MiSeq. As for the original processing: The proprietary platform of the kit vendor was used for demultiplexing, trimming and gene mapping. Here the immuneACCESS table is served through TCRdb, limited to in-frame sequences with V and J called. Missing clones are a known gap in these copies; in checked studies unresolved V genes cover under half, and the rest lacks a known reason. V and J calls and clone size are those listed in that table; D and trimming were worked out from the DNA. Counted in this sample were about 56,000 clones; around 86% of them appeared once. The ten top clones hold approximately 3.2% of the sample. Details on this clone: No cognate antigen has been identified for it. Base qualities are not provided; no much larger clone lies one nucleotide away.

The sequencing here drew on PBMCs, taken from a glioma patient whose treatment included an IDH1 peptide vaccine. The sequence is built from TRBV19 and TRBJ2-7; a tentative D match to TRBD1 spans 6 bases. This TCR derives from a woman in her fifties or sixties with glioma. CDR3 region: CASSITGTYEQYF. The DNA sequence is given as TGTGCCAGTAGTATAACAGGGACCTACGAGCAGTACTTC.